This section outlines one T cell receptor (beta chain) sequence together with its context. This sample is part of a study of blood T cell repertoires in COVID-19. The CDR3 extends over 15 amino acids. Germline V gene lookup returns CDR1 DFQATT and CDR2 SNEGSKA (reference sequence). Unmatched junction bases numbered 8, after V lost 3 bases and J lost 2 bases. Generated by immunoSEQ multiplex PCR, the TCRdb table keeps only in-frame clones and is missing some. Of 100,000 or so clones in the sample, about 88% were seen once. The TCR sequence derives from a man between 60 and 75 years old with acute or convalescent COVID-19. Input material: peripheral blood. The gene calls are TRBV20-1 and TRBJ2-3; 7 bases line up with TRBD2. The CDR3 sequence is CSASPLAGDTDTQYF. The DNA for the CDR3 is TGCAGTGCTAGTCCCCTCGCGGGGGACACAGATACGCAGTATTTT.